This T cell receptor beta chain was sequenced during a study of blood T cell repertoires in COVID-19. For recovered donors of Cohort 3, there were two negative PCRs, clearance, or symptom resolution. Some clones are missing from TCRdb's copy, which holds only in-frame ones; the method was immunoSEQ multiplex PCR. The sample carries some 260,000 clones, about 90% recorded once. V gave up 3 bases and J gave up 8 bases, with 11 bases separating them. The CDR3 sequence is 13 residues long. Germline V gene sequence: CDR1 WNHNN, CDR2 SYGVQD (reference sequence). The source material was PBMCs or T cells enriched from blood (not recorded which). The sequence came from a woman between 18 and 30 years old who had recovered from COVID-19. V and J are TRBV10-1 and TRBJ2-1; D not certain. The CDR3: CASSELNRDEQFF. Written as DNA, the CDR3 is TGCGCCAGCAGTGAACTGAATCGCGATGAGCAGTTCTTC.